This T cell receptor beta chain was retrieved from a study of blood T cell repertoires in COVID-19. Study summary: COVID-19 samples collected from the United States, Italy and Spain covered acute and convalescent phases.

The authors' processing: Estimates of nucleated cell counts were drawn from the amplification of reference gene primers. Measured with immunoSEQ multiplex PCR; TCRdb has only the in-frame clones, and not every one. V, J and clone size derive from that table, while D and trimming were established from the DNA sequence. The repertoire holds approximately 500,000 clones, roughly 90% seen once, with around 1.9% in the top ten. The length of the CDR3 is 17 residues. Per the germline V gene, CDR1 is SGHRS and CDR2 is YFSETQ. J was trimmed by 7 bases and V by 0 bases; bases with no gene match: 9. This TCR was recovered from a middle-aged woman who had recovered from COVID-19. V is TRBV5-1 and J is TRBJ2-1, with 11 bases matching TRBD2. What was sequenced was PBMCs or T cells enriched from blood (not recorded which). CDR3 bases: TGCGCCAGCAGCTTGGAACTAGCGGGAGTAGGTAAGAATGAGCAGTTCTTC. Its translation is CASSLELAGVGKNEQFF.